These 15 T cell receptor beta chains share one sample of origin, sequenced in a study of T cell clonality in common variable immunodeficiency. Generated by immunoSEQ multiplex PCR, the TCRdb table keeps only in-frame clones and is missing some. Recorded here are approximately 44,000 clones, none singletons. Sequencing input: peripheral blood mononuclear cells. The receptors originated from a person between 18 and 75 years old in good health.

In its sample, this clone was seen many times. The junction shows a germline mismatch at one end, possibly a read error. Sequencing ends 3 residues short of the CDR3 end; the germline J gene provides the rest. J is TRBJ1-3 and V is TRBV4-2; D not certain. The CDR3 is 15 amino acids. Germline lookup yields CDR1 LGHNA and CDR2 YNFKEQ. The CDR3: CASSQSWLPGNTIYF. The CDR3 bases that were read are TGCGCCAGCAGCCAATCTTGGCTCCCTGGAAACACC.

At least ten counts were recorded for this clone. The read ends 3 residues before the CDR3 terminus; that terminus is restored from the germline J gene. The V call is TRBV20-1, the J call TRBJ2-7, with 7 bases fitting TRBD1. The CDR3 has 13 residues. Germline V gene data show CDR1 as DFQATT and CDR2 as SNEGSKA (reference sequence). The trim removed 5 bases at V and 2 bases at J, leaving 6 bases unmatched. The CDR3 is CSAPGQLAYEQYF. The CDR3 bases that were read are TGCAGTGCTCCGGGACAGCTGGCCTACGAG.

Concerning this clone itself: The read halts 3 residues ahead of the CDR3 end, with the missing end drawn from the germline J gene. The chain is built from TRBV2 and TRBJ1-3; 8 bases are shared with TRBD1. Germline V gene sequence: CDR1 SNHLY, CDR2 FYNNEI. The V gene end was trimmed by 2 bases and the J gene end by 1 base; junction bases not matched to a gene: 4. The CDR3 is made up of 16 amino acids. Partial CDR3 DNA: TGTGCCAGCAGTGAACAGGGGGCTTTTTCTGGAAACACC. This codes for CASSEQGAFSGNT. The whole CDR3 is CASSEQGAFSGNTIYF.

In this sample, this clone turned up many times. The CDR3 end falls 3 residues outside the read, so it is completed with the germline J gene. This rearrangement joins TRBV5-1 to TRBJ2-1; TRBD2 aligns across 11 bases. V was clipped by 1 base and J by 4 bases; unmatched bases: 10. Germline-derived CDR1 and CDR2 are SGHRS and YFSETQ. There are 18 residues in the CDR3. The part of the CDR3 DNA that was read is TGCGCCAGCAGCTTGACACTAGCGGGGGCCATAATTTACAATGAG. This translates into CASSLTLAGAIIYNE. The whole CDR3 sequence is CASSLTLAGAIIYNEQFF.

This clone has a count of ten or more. One end of the junction is discordant with germline, which a read error may explain. The CDR3 extends 3 residues past the end of the read, so its final part is completed from the germline J gene. The chain has TRBV4-2 and TRBJ2-4; D might be TRBD1 (7 bases). The CDR3 covers 16 residues. Per germline, CDR1 LGHNA and CDR2 YNFKEQ. Partial CDR3 DNA: TGCGCCAGCAGCCACAAAACGGGGGACAGTAAAAACATT. It encodes CASSHKTGDSKNI. The CDR3 as a whole reads CASSHKTGDSKNIQYF.

This clone was found many times. The read falls 3 residues short of the CDR3 end, and the missing part is taken from the germline J gene. The genes are TRBV7-8 and TRBJ2-5; D unclear. The germline V and J ends were trimmed by 4 bases and 7 bases, with 16 bases remaining between them. Germline lookup yields CDR1 SGHVS and CDR2 FQNEAQ. CDR3 size: 14 residues. The CDR3 reads CASSYTTTDRTQYF. The CDR3 bases that were read are TGTGCCAGCAGCTATACTACGACCGATCGGACC.

This clone was counted ten times or more. From the germline J gene comes the end of the CDR3, since the read stops 3 residues before it. The V call is TRBV6-1, the J call TRBJ1-6; 8 bases align to TRBD1. Trimming took 1 base from V and 8 from J; bases not matched to a gene: 4. The germline CDR1 and CDR2 sequences are MNHNS and SASEGT. The CDR3 contains 15 residues. CDR3 region: CASSEVVTGDSPLHF. The sequenced CDR3 bases are TGTGCCAGCAGTGAAGTCGTGACAGGGGATTCACCC.

This clone was counted many times. The CDR3 is cut off 3 residues early in the read; its end comes from the germline J gene. The chain combines TRBV5-4 with TRBJ2-7; the match to TRBD2 covers 11 bases. The germline gives CDR1 SGHNT, CDR2 YYREEE (reference sequence). The CDR3 covers 14 residues. J gave up 1 base and V 4 bases, and 1 base lay outside the gene matches. CDR3 in amino acids: CASSTSGGSYEQYF. Incomplete CDR3 DNA: TGTGCCAGCAGCACTAGCGGGGGATCCTACGAG.

This clone was counted at least ten times. The missing CDR3 end, 3 residues past where the read stops, is filled in from the germline J gene. The rearrangement links TRBV6-4 to TRBJ2-1, with 11 bases fitting TRBD1. V shed 2 bases, J shed 6 bases, and the junction held 0 bases outside the gene matches. This CDR3 contains 14 residues. Germline V gene lookup returns CDR1 MRHNA and CDR2 SNTAGT. The sequenced part of the CDR3 DNA is TGTGCCAGCAGTGACGGGACAGGGGGCAATGAG. This encodes CASSDGTGGNE. The whole CDR3 sequence reads CASSDGTGGNEQFF.

This clone has at least ten counts. Read data end 3 residues before the CDR3 end; the end is taken from the germline J gene. The V and J genes are TRBV7-2 and TRBJ1-3, with D unresolved. V was shortened by 2 bases and J by 4 bases, with 6 bases between the two germline ends. The CDR3 sequence is 13 residues long. CDR1 and CDR2 (germline): SGHTA, FQGNSA. The covered CDR3 bases are TGTGCCAGCAGCTTAAACAGAGGAAACACC. Translated, it gives CASSLNRGNT. The whole CDR3 sequence reads CASSLNRGNTIYF.

This clone came up many times. The missing CDR3 end, 3 residues past where the read stops, is filled in from the germline J gene. J is TRBJ2-1 and V is TRBV29-1; D call uncertain. Germline V gives CDR1 SQVTM, CDR2 ANQGSEA. The length of the CDR3 is 10 residues. Trimming shortened V by 8 bases and J by 8 bases, and 10 bases separated the two germline ends. Partial CDR3 DNA: TGCAGCCTTGGGCGGCATGAG. Translating it yields CSLGRHE. The full CDR3 sequence reads CSLGRHEQFF.

This clone was seen many times. The read terminates 3 residues before the CDR3 end, so the remaining end is supplied by the germline J gene. The chain is built from TRBV7-6 and TRBJ2-5; D is perhaps TRBD1 (6 bases). V was clipped by 1 base and J by 1 base, with 19 bases between them. Germline V gives CDR1 SGHVS, CDR2 FNYEAQ. The CDR3 spans 18 residues. This CDR3 reads CASSLEPSFGTFQETQYF. The DNA read from the CDR3 is TGTGCCAGCAGCTTAGAACCCAGCTTTGGGACATTCCAAGAGACC.

This clone was counted many times. The DNA ends 3 residues before the CDR3 does, and the rest of the CDR3 is filled in from the germline J gene. This chain joins TRBV30 and TRBJ2-7; D is perhaps TRBD1 (6 bases). Germline V gene sequence: CDR1 GTSNPN, CDR2 SVGIG (reference sequence). Trimming took off 0 bases at V and 0 bases at J, with 18 bases between the two ends. This CDR3 spans 17 amino acids. CDR3 DNA, as far as it was read: TGTGCCTGGAGTGTACAGGGTCTCAGGGGATTCTCCTACGAG. Protein: CAWSVQGLRGFSYE. The entire CDR3 protein reads CAWSVQGLRGFSYEQYF.

A note on this clone: The observed sequence ends 3 residues before the CDR3 terminus, with the missing tail filled in from the germline J gene. This chain uses TRBV5-3 with TRBJ2-3; 7 positions agree with TRBD2. TRBV5-3 is placed among ORFs of uncertain function. The CDR3 runs 15 residues. Trimming took 5 bases from V and 3 from J; bases not matched to a gene: 9. CDR3 DNA (partial): TGTGCCAGAAGTCCGGGACTATCGTTTACAGATACG. Protein sequence: CARSPGLSFTDT. The complete CDR3 protein is CARSPGLSFTDTQYF.

This clone has a count of ten or more. The read terminates 3 residues before the CDR3 end, so the remaining end is supplied by the germline J gene. The rearrangement joins TRBV18 to TRBJ2-7, with TRBD2 identical over 9 bases. The CDR3 length is 14 residues. The germline CDR1 and CDR2 sequences are KGHSH and LQKENI. The trim removed 2 bases at V and 2 bases at J, leaving 1 base unmatched. The CDR3 DNA, read in part, is TGTGCCAGCTCACCAAGCGGGAGGACCTACGAG. Amino acid sequence: CASSPSGRTYE. The complete CDR3 sequence is CASSPSGRTYEQYF.